The following is a TCR beta chain sequence with its context. The data stem from a study of blood T cell repertoires in COVID-19. For the study at large: Acute-phase and convalescent COVID-19 samples originated in the United States, Italy and Spain.

Grouping used clinical history reported by participants in a survey and questionnaire. Clones were read by immunoSEQ multiplex PCR, and TCRdb kept only the in-frame ones, dropping some. This sample has nearly 400,000 clones; roughly nine tenths occur once, and the top ten carry 1.5% to 2%. Sequenced input: PBMCs or T cells enriched from blood (not recorded which). The clonotype originates from a woman between 25 and 40 years old who had recovered from COVID-19.

CDR3 sequence reads: CAWRADRDNEQFF. The CDR3 DNA is TGTGCCTGGAGGGCCGACAGGGACAATGAGCAGTTCTTC. The chain employs TRBV30 and TRBJ2-1, with TRBD1 matching over 7 bases. The V segment lost 3 bases and the J segment 5 bases; nucleotides outside the gene matches: 4. The V gene's germline CDR1 is GTSNPN and CDR2 SVGIG (reference sequence). This CDR3 comprises 13 residues.